These 30 T cell receptor beta chains share one sample of origin, sequenced in a study of human T cells and chemical hapten exposure. This sample's time point: patch test 2, 6 weeks after DPC sensitization. Treatment of the sample: therapeutic diphenylcyclopropenone sensitization with weekly scalp DPC. MiXCR, applied by TCRdb to the RACE reads, yields one record per CDR3 protein. The sample records around 69,000 distinct CDR3 sequences, about 8.5% being singletons. Sequenced material: whole blood, taken in connection with sensitization to the hapten diphenylcyclopropenone (DPC). All receptors come from a woman aged 45-65 years with alopecia areata. Some clones in this sample may be carry-over from other donors' samples.

The rearrangement links TRBV5-1 to TRBJ1-1, with D hard to call. CDR3 length equals 13 residues. Trimming took 0 bases from V and 7 from J, leaving 10 bases between them. The germline V gene has CDR1 SGHRS and CDR2 YFSETQ. For the CDR3, the DNA is TGCGCCAGCAGCTTGGGAGGTCAGTTTGAAGCTTTCTTT. This sequence encodes CASSLGGQFEAFF.

This sequence joins TRBV19 and TRBJ1-6; D may be TRBD1 (5 bases). The length of the CDR3 is 14 residues. The V gene's germline CDR1 is LNHDA and CDR2 SQIVND (reference sequence). V was clipped by 3 bases and J by 9 bases, with 12 bases between them. The CDR3 DNA is TGTGCCAGTAGTATGACAGAGACGTGTTCACCCCTCCACTTT. It yields the protein CASSMTETCSPLHF. Together with reference TRBV19 and TRBJ1-6, the CDR3 gives the full variable domain: DGGITQSPKYLFRKEGQNVTLSCEQNLNHDAMYWYRQDPGQGLRLIYYSQIVNDFQKGDIAEGYSVSREKKESFPLTVTSAQKNPTAFYLCASSMTETCSPLHFGNGTRLTVT.

Note on this clonotype: A single base separates this from a much larger clone, so it may be a read error. The V gene is TRBV6-2 or TRBV6-3, the J gene TRBJ2-7; no clear D gene. Trimming cost V 5 bases and J 2 bases, with 10 bases left between them. The CDR3 loop spans 13 amino acids. Germline V gives CDR1 MNHEY, CDR2 SVGEGT. CDR3 nucleotide sequence: TGTGCCAGCAGTAACGGACGAGCCTACGAGCAGTACTTC. It translates to CASSNGRAYEQYF.

This clonotype was detected a few times. This chain links TRBV27 with TRBJ1-2; D is possibly TRBD1 (5 bases). V lost 1 base and J 6 bases, leaving 9 bases between the germline ends. CDR1 is MNHEY, CDR2 SMNVEV, per germline (reference sequence). The length of the CDR3 is 13 residues. The CDR3 protein is CASSLWAGNGYTF. The CDR3 DNA reads TGTGCCAGCAGTTTATGGGCAGGGAATGGCTACACCTTC.

The chain recombines TRBV30 with TRBJ1-5; D is unclear. CDR3 length equals 14 residues. V lost 5 bases, J lost 4 bases, and 15 bases lay in between. The germline gives CDR1 GTSNPN, CDR2 SVGIG (reference sequence). CDR3 sequence (DNA): TGTGCCTGGCAGGCCGGTCCCTTGAATCAGCCCCAGCATTTT. Translation gives CAWQAGPLNQPQHF.

This clonotype was detected a few times. CDR3 DNA: TGTGCCAGCAGGCAGCAGGGGGGGGCCTACGAGCAGTACTTC. The encoded protein is CASRQQGGAYEQYF. The rearrangement links TRBV6-5 to TRBJ2-7; D assignment may be TRBD1 or TRBD2 (7 bases each). CDR3 length: 14 residues. V was clipped by 6 bases and J by 2 bases, with 14 bases between them. CDR1 is MNHEY and CDR2 is SVGAGI in the germline V gene.

This clonotype was counted at least ten times. The chain is built from TRBV11-3 and TRBJ2-3; D could derive from TRBD1 or TRBD2 (5 bases each). V dropped 5 bases and J dropped 2 bases, with 14 bases sitting between them. This CDR3 has 15 amino acids. Germline V gives CDR1 SGHNT, CDR2 YENEEA. The CDR3 DNA follows: TGTGCCAGCAGCCCTGGGACGGGGCACACAGATACGCAGTATTTT. Encoded protein: CASSPGTGHTDTQYF.

This chain links TRBV2 with TRBJ1-1, with D tentatively TRBD1 (6 bases). This CDR3 is 14 amino acids long. Deletions cut 0 bases from V and 4 bases from J, with 9 bases between. Per the germline V gene, CDR1 is SNHLY and CDR2 is FYNNEI. CDR3 amino acids: CASSEARGGTEAFF. CDR3 nucleotide sequence: TGTGCCAGCAGTGAAGCGAGGGGGGGCACTGAAGCTTTCTTT. Supplemented by reference TRBV2 and TRBJ1-1, the full variable domain reads EPEVTQTPSHQVTQMGQEVILRCVPISNHLYFYWYRQILGQKVEFLVSFYNNEISEKSEIFDDQFSVERPDGSNFTLKIRSTKLEDSAMYFCASSEARGGTEAFFGQGTRLTVV.

The chain combines TRBV7-2 with TRBJ2-3; weak D call: TRBD1 (6 bases). The CDR3 has 15 amino acids. Germline lookup yields CDR1 SGHTA and CDR2 FQGNSA. Trimming left V 2 bases short and J 4 bases short, with 13 bases between. This chain's CDR3 is CASSLSRQAADTQYF. The CDR3 coding sequence is TGTGCCAGCAGCTTAAGCCGACAGGCGGCAGATACGCAGTATTTT.

This clonotype has just a few counts. The rearrangement joins TRBV14 to TRBJ1-1; no firm D call. This CDR3 comprises 11 residues. The V end lost 1 base, the J end lost 10 bases, and 7 bases lay between the germline ends. The germline V gene encodes CDR1 SGHDN and CDR2 FVKESK. Here the CDR3 reads CASSQGFLAFF. The CDR3 DNA sequence: TGTGCCAGCAGCCAAGGTTTCTTAGCTTTCTTT.

The chain links TRBV10-3 to TRBJ1-1, with D uncertain. Germline CDR1 and CDR2: ENHRY and SYGVKD. Trimming took 8 bases from V and 1 from J, leaving 8 bases between them. The length of the CDR3 is 12 residues. The CDR3 DNA sequence: TGTGCCATCGCGAGGCAGAACACTGAAGCTTTCTTT. It codes for CAIARQNTEAFF.

This chain uses TRBV28 with TRBJ2-7, with D possibly being TRBD2 (6 bases). The ends were cut back, 5 bases at V and 7 bases at J, with 12 bases in the middle. Germline V gives CDR1 MDHEN, CDR2 SYDVKM. CDR3 length: 12 amino acids. The chain's CDR3 is CASSSPGTEQYF. In DNA, the CDR3 is TGTGCCAGCAGTAGTCCGGGGACTGAGCAGTACTTC.

The table lists this clonotype with a few counts. V gene TRBV6-5 combines with J gene TRBJ2-7; 7 nucleotides line up with TRBD2. V shed 6 bases, J shed 2 bases, and the junction held 10 bases outside the gene matches. Germline CDR1 MNHEY, CDR2 SVGAGI. This CDR3 region has 15 residues. The CDR3 DNA reads as TGTGCCAGCAGCCCTCAGGGAGGGAGGACCTACGAGCAGTACTTC. Its protein product is CASSPQGGRTYEQYF.

This clonotype has a handful of counts. This rearrangement joins TRBV10-3 to TRBJ2-3, with 11 bases aligning to TRBD2. The V and J ends lost 4 bases and 3 bases, in that order; junction bases with no gene match: 6. The CDR3 consists of 16 residues. The germline CDR1 and CDR2 sequences are ENHRY and SYGVKD. CDR3 in DNA: TGTGCCATCAGTGGAATTCTAGCGGGAGGAACAGATACGCAGTATTTT. Protein: CAISGILAGGTDTQYF.

This clonotype was recorded at least ten times. The J gene is TRBJ2-3, the V gene TRBV20-1, with D uncertain. This CDR3 comprises 12 residues. V gave up 6 bases and J gave up 1 base, with 8 bases separating them. The germline V gene has CDR1 DFQATT and CDR2 SNEGSKA (reference sequence). This CDR3 reads CSASPRTDTQYF. CDR3 in DNA: TGCAGTGCCTCGCCCCGCACAGATACGCAGTATTTT.

The genes are TRBV28 and TRBJ2-3; 7 bases align to TRBD2. With 3 bases clipped from V and 0 bases from J, the junction kept 3 bases outside the gene matches. This CDR3 has 15 amino acids. Germline V lookup: CDR1 MDHEN, CDR2 SYDVKM. CDR3 DNA: TGTGCCAGCAGTTTTCTAGCGGTTAGCACAGATACGCAGTATTTT. This sequence encodes CASSFLAVSTDTQYF.

This clonotype has ten or more counts. The CDR3 DNA sequence: TGTGCCAGCAGGTCTCCGGGACTAGCGGCGCTGGGCACAGATACGCAGTATTTT. It yields the protein CASRSPGLAALGTDTQYF. The J gene is TRBJ2-3, the V gene TRBV12-3 or TRBV12-4; TRBD2 aligns across 11 bases. The ends lost 6 bases at V and 1 base at J; junction bases unmatched: 12. The length of the CDR3 is 18 residues.

J is TRBJ1-1 and V is TRBV6-1, with a possible D match to TRBD1 (5 bases). CDR3 length: 13 amino acids. V lost 2 bases and J lost 10, with 14 bases in between. Per germline, CDR1 MNHNS and CDR2 SASEGT. CDR3 sequence (DNA): TGTGCCAGCAGTGAAACGCAGGGTTTGGGAGCTTTCTTT. Protein: CASSETQGLGAFF.

The chain combines TRBV9 with TRBJ2-3; D is unresolved. This CDR3 spans 12 amino acids. V was pared by 1 base and J by 5 bases, with 5 bases between. Germline CDR1 SGDLS, CDR2 YYNGEE. The CDR3 sequence is CASSVSGDTQYF. In nucleotides, the CDR3 is TGTGCCAGCAGCGTATCAGGAGATACGCAGTATTTT.

The chain is built from TRBV6-5 and TRBJ2-4; 9 bases agree with TRBD1. This CDR3 is 15 amino acids long. The ends lost 6 bases at V and 1 base at J; junction bases unmatched: 4. Looked up from germline, CDR1 is MNHEY and CDR2 is SVGAGI. The CDR3 protein is CASRTGGAAKNIQYF. The CDR3 region has the DNA TGTGCCAGCAGGACAGGGGGTGCGGCCAAAAACATTCAGTACTTC.

Only a few counts were recorded for this clonotype. The genes are TRBV12-3 or TRBV12-4 and TRBJ1-1, with D unresolved. Deletions cut 0 bases from V and 3 bases from J, with 8 bases between. This CDR3 is built from 14 residues. CDR3 protein: CASSLAGGDTEAFF. In DNA, the CDR3 is TGTGCCAGCAGTTTAGCAGGAGGCGACACTGAAGCTTTCTTT.

V usage is TRBV29-1 and J usage is TRBJ2-7; TRBD1 might be the D (6 bases). This CDR3 region has 13 residues. Trimming shortened V by 4 bases and J by 3 bases, and 13 bases separated the two germline ends. CDR1 and CDR2 from the germline V gene are SQVTM and ANQGSEA. The CDR3 DNA is TGCAGCGTTGTGGTACAGGGAATCTACGAGCAGTACTTC. It is translated as CSVVVQGIYEQYF.

This clonotype was seen many times. The genes are TRBV4-2 and TRBJ1-3; D gene uncertain. The CDR3 totals 17 residues. With 4 bases removed from V and 2 bases from J, the gap between germline ends came to 18 bases. Germline V gene sequence: CDR1 LGHNA, CDR2 YNFKEQ. CDR3 loop: CASSLGSIGQAGNTIYF. CDR3 DNA sequence: TGTGCCAGCAGCCTAGGCTCGATAGGTCAGGCTGGAAACACCATATATTTT.

V and J are TRBV5-1 and TRBJ2-7; D is tentatively TRBD1 or TRBD2 (5 bases each). The length of the CDR3 is 16 residues. Trimming removed 0 bases at V and 0 bases at J, with 13 bases between. Germline lookup yields CDR1 SGHRS and CDR2 YFSETQ. This chain's CDR3 is CASSLGDGKPSYEQYF. The CDR3 nucleotides are TGCGCCAGCAGCTTGGGGGACGGAAAACCCTCCTACGAGCAGTACTTC.

This clonotype has at least ten counts. The V gene is TRBV6-5, the J gene TRBJ1-1; D remains ambiguous. Germline CDR1 and CDR2: MNHEY and SVGAGI. V shed 0 bases and J shed 0 bases, with 8 bases lying between them. The CDR3 runs 15 residues. The CDR3 here is CASSYSRQMNTEAFF. DNA of the CDR3: TGTGCCAGCAGTTACTCGCGGCAGATGAACACTGAAGCTTTCTTT.

A few counts support this clonotype. V usage is TRBV3-1 and J usage is TRBJ1-2; D not certain. Trimming removed 4 bases from V and 4 bases from J, with 10 bases in between. The CDR3 is made up of 13 amino acids. CDR1 and CDR2 from the germline V gene are LGHDT and YNNKEL (reference sequence). The CDR3 is CASSPSTSYGYTF. The CDR3 DNA follows: TGTGCCAGCAGCCCCTCGACCAGCTATGGCTACACCTTC.

This clonotype was counted ten times or more. The chain combines TRBV2 with TRBJ2-4; D gene unclear. The V and J ends lost 0 bases and 6 bases respectively, with 9 bases between them. CDR3 length equals 14 residues. The V gene's germline CDR1 is SNHLY and CDR2 FYNNEI. The DNA for the CDR3 is TGTGCCAGCAGTGAAGCGGGGTTCCCAAACATTCAGTACTTC. Its protein is CASSEAGFPNIQYF.

This clonotype was detected many times. J is TRBJ1-1 and V is TRBV12-3 or TRBV12-4; D is uncertain. Trimming left V 4 bases short and J 0 bases short, with 9 bases between. The CDR3 has 14 amino acids. CDR3 region: CASSWVNLNTEAFF. The CDR3, as DNA: TGTGCCAGCAGTTGGGTGAACTTGAACACTGAAGCTTTCTTT.

This chain connects TRBV18 to TRBJ1-1; tentative D call: TRBD1 (6 bases). There are 16 residues in the CDR3. Trimming cost V 4 bases and J 6 bases, with 21 bases left between them. Germline V gene sequence: CDR1 KGHSH, CDR2 LQKENI. The CDR3 nucleotides are TGTGCCAGCTCACGGCGGAACAGGGAAGGGGCGGCTGAAGCTTTCTTT. It specifies CASSRRNREGAAEAFF.

This clonotype has a handful of counts. This sequence joins TRBV2 and TRBJ1-1; no reliable D call. The CDR3 spans 15 residues. Germline V lookup: CDR1 SNHLY, CDR2 FYNNEI. The ends were cut back, 4 bases at V and 0 bases at J, with 12 bases in the middle. The CDR3 DNA reads TGTGCCAGCAGTGTTTCACCCGTTATGAACACTGAAGCTTTCTTT. Translating it yields CASSVSPVMNTEAFF.